This TCR beta chain is drawn from a study of human thymus T cells. Overall study findings and caveats: Unrelated individuals had highly overlapping thymic repertoires, as reported in related research. Thymic and blood repertoires seemed to favor certain V and J genes.

About this clone: What it binds is unknown.

Resections from corrective heart surgery provided thymus tissue. Immunologically healthy infants in Finland undergoing congenital heart defect surgery were the donors. V dropped 1 base and J dropped 4 bases, with 5 bases sitting between them. The V gene's germline CDR1 is MNHNS and CDR2 SASEGT. The CDR3 has 12 amino acids. Clones were sequenced by immunoSEQ multiplex PCR, and TCRdb holds only the in-frame ones, with some missing. The table records 70,000 to 75,000 clones, roughly 94% of them present only once. The V and J genes are TRBV6-1 and TRBJ2-7; D is uncertain. Input material: thymus tissue. The sequence was collected from a girl under three years old with a congenital heart defect but otherwise immunologically healthy. The DNA for the CDR3 is TGTGCCAGCAGTGAAGTGGGGTACGAGCAGTACTTC. Its translation is CASSEVGYEQYF.